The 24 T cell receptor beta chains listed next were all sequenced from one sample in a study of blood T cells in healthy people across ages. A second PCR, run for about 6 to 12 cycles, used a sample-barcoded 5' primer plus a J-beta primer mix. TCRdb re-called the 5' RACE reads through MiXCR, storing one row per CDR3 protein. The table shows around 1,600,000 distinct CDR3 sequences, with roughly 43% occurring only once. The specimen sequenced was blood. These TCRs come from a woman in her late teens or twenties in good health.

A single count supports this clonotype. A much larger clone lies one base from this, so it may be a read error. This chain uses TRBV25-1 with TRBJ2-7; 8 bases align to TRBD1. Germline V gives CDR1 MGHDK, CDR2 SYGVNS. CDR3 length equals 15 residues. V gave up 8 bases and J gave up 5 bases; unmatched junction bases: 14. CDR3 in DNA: TGTGCCAGCCTATGGGACAGGAGCCGTGGCCACGAGCAGTACTTC. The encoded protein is CASLWDRSRGHEQYF.

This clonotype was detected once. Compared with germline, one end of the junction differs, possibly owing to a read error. The CDR3 coding sequence is TGTGCTAGCAGCTTAGCCCCGAGGTGGGAGCAGTACTTC. Translating gives CASSLAPRWEQYF. This chain joins TRBV7-2 and TRBJ2-5; D perhaps matches TRBD2 (5 bases). This CDR3 region has 13 residues. Germline lookup yields CDR1 SGHTA and CDR2 FQGNSA.

CDR3 coding DNA: TGTGCCAGCAGCCAATCGGTGGCTTTTAATGAAAAACTGTTTTTT. Its translation: CASSQSVAFNEKLFF. This chain connects TRBV16 to TRBJ1-4; D ambiguous. Trimming removed 0 bases from V and 4 bases from J, with 9 bases in between. CDR3 length: 15 residues. Germline V gives CDR1 KGHSY, CDR2 FQNENV.

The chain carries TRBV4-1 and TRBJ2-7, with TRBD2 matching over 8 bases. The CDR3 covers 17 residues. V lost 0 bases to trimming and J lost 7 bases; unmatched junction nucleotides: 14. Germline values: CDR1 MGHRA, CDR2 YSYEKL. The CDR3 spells CASSQEVLAGLNNEQYF. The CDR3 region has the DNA TGCGCCAGCAGCCAAGAAGTTTTAGCGGGGTTAAACAATGAGCAGTACTTC.

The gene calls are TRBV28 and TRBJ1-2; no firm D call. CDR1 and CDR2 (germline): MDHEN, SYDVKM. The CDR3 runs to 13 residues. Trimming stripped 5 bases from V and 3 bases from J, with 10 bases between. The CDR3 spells CASSQAGDYGYTF. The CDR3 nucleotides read TGTGCCAGCAGTCAGGCGGGCGACTATGGCTACACCTTC.

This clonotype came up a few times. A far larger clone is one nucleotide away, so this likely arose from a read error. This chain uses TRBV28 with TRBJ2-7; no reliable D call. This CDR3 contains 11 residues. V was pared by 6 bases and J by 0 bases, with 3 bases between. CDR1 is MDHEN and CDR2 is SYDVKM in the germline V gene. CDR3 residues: CASRASYEQYF. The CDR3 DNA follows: TGTGCCAGCAGGGCCTCCTACGAGCAGTACTTC.

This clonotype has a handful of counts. CDR3 bases: TGTGCCAGCAGTTTATCGAAGATAGGGACTGAAGCTTTCTTT. Translated, it gives CASSLSKIGTEAFF. The V and J genes are TRBV27 and TRBJ1-1, with D hard to call. The germline V gene encodes CDR1 MNHEY and CDR2 SMNVEV (reference sequence). The V gene lost 0 bases and the J gene lost 5 bases, with 10 bases spanning the gap. The CDR3 spans 14 residues.

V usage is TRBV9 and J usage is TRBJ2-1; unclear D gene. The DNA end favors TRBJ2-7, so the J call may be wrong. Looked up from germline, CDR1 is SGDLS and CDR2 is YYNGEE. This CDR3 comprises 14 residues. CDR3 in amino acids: CASSVGTNYNEQYF. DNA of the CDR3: TGTGCCAGCAGCGTAGGAACGAACTACAATGAGCAGTACTTC.

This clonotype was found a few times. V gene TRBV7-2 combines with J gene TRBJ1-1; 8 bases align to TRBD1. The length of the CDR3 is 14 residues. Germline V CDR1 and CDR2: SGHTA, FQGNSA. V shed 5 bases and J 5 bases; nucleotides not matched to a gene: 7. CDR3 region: CASSADRGGTEAFF. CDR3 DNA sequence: TGTGCCAGCAGCGCAGACAGGGGTGGGACTGAAGCTTTCTTT. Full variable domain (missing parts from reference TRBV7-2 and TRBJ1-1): GAGVSQSPSNKVTEKGKDVELRCDPISGHTALYWYRQSLGQGLEFLIYFQGNSAPDKSGLPSDRFSAERTGGSVSTLTIQRTQQEDSAVYLCASSADRGGTEAFFGQGTRLTVV.

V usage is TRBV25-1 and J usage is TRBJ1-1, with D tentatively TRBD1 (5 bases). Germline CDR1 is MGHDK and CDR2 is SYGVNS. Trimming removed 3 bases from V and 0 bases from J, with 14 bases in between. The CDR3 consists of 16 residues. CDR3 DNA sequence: TGTGCCAGCAGTGACCCTCAAGGGGCTATGAACACTGAAGCTTTCTTT. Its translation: CASSDPQGAMNTEAFF.

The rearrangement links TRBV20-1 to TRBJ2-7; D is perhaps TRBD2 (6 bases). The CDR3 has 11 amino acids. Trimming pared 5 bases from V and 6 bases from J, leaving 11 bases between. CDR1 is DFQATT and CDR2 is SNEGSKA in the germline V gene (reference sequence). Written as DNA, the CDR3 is TGCAGTGCTGATCAGGGAGGCGAGCAGTACTTC. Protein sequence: CSADQGGEQYF.

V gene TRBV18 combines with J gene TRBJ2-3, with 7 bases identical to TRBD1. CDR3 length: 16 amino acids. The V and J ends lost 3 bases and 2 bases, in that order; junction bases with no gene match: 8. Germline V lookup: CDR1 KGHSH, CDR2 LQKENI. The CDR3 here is CASSPSRTGPTDTQYF. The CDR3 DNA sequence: TGTGCCAGCTCACCCTCCCGGACAGGACCCACAGATACGCAGTATTTT.

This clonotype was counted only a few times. The CDR3 is CSARDSGRANEQFF. The DNA for the CDR3 is TGCAGTGCTAGAGATAGCGGGAGGGCCAATGAGCAGTTCTTC. The genes are TRBV20-1 and TRBJ2-1, with 11 bases matching TRBD2. Germline trimming cut 0 bases from V and 6 bases from J; bases unmatched to any gene: 1. In germline, CDR1 is DFQATT, CDR2 SNEGSKA (reference sequence). The CDR3 has 14 residues.

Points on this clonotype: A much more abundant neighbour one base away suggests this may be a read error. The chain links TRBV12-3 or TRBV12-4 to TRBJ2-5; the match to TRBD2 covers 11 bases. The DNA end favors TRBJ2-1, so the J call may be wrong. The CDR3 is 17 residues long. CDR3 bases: TGTGCCAGCAGTGCAGAACCGGGACTAGCGGACCAAGAGACCCAGTTCTTC. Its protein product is CASSAEPGLADQETQFF.

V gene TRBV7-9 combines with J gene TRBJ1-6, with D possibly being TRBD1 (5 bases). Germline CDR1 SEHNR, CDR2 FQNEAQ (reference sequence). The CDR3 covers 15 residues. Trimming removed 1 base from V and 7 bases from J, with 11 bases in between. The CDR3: CASSLEGNINSPLHF. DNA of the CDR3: TGTGCCAGCAGCTTAGAGGGGAACATCAATTCACCCCTCCACTTT.

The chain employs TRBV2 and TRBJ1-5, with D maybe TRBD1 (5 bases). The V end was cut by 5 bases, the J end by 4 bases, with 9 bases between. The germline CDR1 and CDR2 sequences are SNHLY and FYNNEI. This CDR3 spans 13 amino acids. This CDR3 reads CASSPDNNQPQHF. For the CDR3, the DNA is TGTGCCAGCAGTCCGGACAATAATCAGCCCCAGCATTTT.

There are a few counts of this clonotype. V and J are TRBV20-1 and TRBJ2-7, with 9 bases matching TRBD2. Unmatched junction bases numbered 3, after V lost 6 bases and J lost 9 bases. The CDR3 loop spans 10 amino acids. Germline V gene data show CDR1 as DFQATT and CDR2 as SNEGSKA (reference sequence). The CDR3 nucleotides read TGCAGTGCCACGGGACTAGCGCAGTACTTC. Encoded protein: CSATGLAQYF.

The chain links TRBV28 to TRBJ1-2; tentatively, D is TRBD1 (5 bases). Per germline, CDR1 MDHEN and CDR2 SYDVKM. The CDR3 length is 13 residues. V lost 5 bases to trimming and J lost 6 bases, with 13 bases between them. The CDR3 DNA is TGTGCCAGCAGTATGGTATGGGGGGATGGCTACACCTTC. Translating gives CASSMVWGDGYTF.

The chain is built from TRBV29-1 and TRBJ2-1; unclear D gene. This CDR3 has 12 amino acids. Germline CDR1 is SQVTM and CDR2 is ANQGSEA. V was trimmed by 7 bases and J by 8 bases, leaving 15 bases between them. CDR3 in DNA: TGCAGCGCCGCGATCACTGGGGATGAGCAGTTCTTC. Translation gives CSAAITGDEQFF.

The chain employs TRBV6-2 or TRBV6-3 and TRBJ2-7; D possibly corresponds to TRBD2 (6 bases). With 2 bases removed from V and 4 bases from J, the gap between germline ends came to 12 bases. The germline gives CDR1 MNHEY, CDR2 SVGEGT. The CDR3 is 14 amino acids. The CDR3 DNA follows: TGTGCCAGCAGTTACGGGGACTCAGTGTACGAGCAGTACTTC. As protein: CASSYGDSVYEQYF.

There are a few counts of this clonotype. Here the CDR3 reads CASSQEVPQSSYNSPLHF. CDR3 DNA: TGCGCCAGCAGCCAAGAGGTCCCGCAGAGCTCCTATAATTCACCCCTCCACTTT. The chain has TRBV4-3 and TRBJ1-6; D is unclear. The germline V gene encodes CDR1 LGHNA and CDR2 YSLEER. The CDR3 consists of 18 residues. V lost 0 bases, J lost 0 bases, and 12 bases lay in between.

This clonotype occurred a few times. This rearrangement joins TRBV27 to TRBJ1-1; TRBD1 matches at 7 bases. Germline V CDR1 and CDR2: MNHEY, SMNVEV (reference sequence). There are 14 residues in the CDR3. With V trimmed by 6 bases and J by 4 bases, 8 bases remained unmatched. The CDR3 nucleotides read TGTGCCAGCAGACCGACAGGGTTTGGCACTGAAGCTTTCTTT. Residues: CASRPTGFGTEAFF.

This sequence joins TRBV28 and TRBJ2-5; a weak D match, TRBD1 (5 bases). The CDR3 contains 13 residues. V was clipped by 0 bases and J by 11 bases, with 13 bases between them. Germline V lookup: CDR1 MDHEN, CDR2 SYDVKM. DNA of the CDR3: TGTGCCAGCAGTTTATGGGGGCGGAATGAGCAGTACTTC. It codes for CASSLWGRNEQYF.

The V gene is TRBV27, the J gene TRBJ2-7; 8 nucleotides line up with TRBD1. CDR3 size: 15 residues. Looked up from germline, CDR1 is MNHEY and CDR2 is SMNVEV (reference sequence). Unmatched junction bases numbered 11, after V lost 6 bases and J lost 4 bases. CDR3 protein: CASSWGAGGLYEQYF. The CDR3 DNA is TGTGCCAGCAGCTGGGGGGCAGGGGGCCTTTACGAGCAGTACTTC.